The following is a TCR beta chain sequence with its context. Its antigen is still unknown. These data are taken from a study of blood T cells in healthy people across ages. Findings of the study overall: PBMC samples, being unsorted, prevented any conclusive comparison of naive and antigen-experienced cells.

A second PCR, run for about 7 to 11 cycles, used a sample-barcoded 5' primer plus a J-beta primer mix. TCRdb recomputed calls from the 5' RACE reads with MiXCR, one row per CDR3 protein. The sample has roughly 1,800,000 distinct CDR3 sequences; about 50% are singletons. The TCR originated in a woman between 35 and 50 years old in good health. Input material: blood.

The CDR3 DNA follows: TGCAGTGCTAACTTGGGGAATGAGCAGTTCTTC. Protein sequence: CSANLGNEQFF. The chain links TRBV20-1 to TRBJ2-1; D not certain. V lost 4 bases and J lost 7, with 8 bases in between. The CDR3 extends over 11 amino acids. Germline-derived CDR1 and CDR2 are DFQATT and SNEGSKA (reference sequence).